Following are 11 T cell receptor beta chains from one sample sequenced in a study of cytomegalovirus exposure and HLA in healthy donors. The primer mix had 60 Vbeta and 13 Jbeta primers. Libraries were prepared by immunoSEQ multiplex PCR; TCRdb keeps only in-frame clonotypes and omits some of them. Its table records approximately 130,000 clones. Sample: PBMCs. The receptors originated from a woman in her fifties or sixties in good health and CMV-seronegative.

The rearrangement uses TRBV5-1 and TRBJ2-1, with 13 bases lining up with TRBD2. The J segment lost 8 bases and the V segment lost 5 bases, leaving 10 bases of the junction unmatched. This CDR3 is built from 16 residues. The germline V gene has CDR1 SGHRS and CDR2 YFSETQ. Here the CDR3 DNA reads TGCGCCAGCAGTTTAACTAGCGGGGGGGCCAGGGATGAGCAGTTCTTC. Protein sequence: CASSLTSGGARDEQFF.

The chain recombines TRBV2 with TRBJ2-5; no reliable D call. The CDR3 loop spans 12 amino acids. The V gene's germline CDR1 is SNHLY and CDR2 FYNNEI. Between the trimmed V and J ends, which lost 9 bases and 5 bases, there was a span of 13 bases. As DNA, the CDR3 is TGTGCCAGAGGCCGTTCGAGGGAGACCCAGTACTTC. This codes for CARGRSRETQYF. Filled out from reference TRBV2 and TRBJ2-5, the complete variable domain reads EPEVTQTPSHQVTQMGQEVILRCVPISNHLYFYWYRQILGQKVEFLVSFYNNEISEKSEIFDDQFSVERPDGSNFTLKIRSTKLEDSAMYFCARGRSRETQYFGPGTRLLVL.

V is TRBV6-4 and J is TRBJ2-2; weak D call: TRBD2 (6 bases). From germline, CDR1 is MRHNA and CDR2 SNTAGT. The CDR3 spans 14 residues. Trimming removed 1 base from V and 6 bases from J, with 9 bases in between. The CDR3 region is CASSDWRRAGELFF. Here the CDR3 DNA reads TGTGCCAGCAGTGACTGGCGGAGGGCCGGGGAGCTGTTTTTT.

The chain combines TRBV4-2 with TRBJ2-7; no firm D call. The V end was cut by 0 bases, the J end by 3 bases, with 6 bases between. Germline V gene data show CDR1 as LGHNA and CDR2 as YNFKEQ. The length of the CDR3 is 13 residues. The CDR3 nucleotides are TGTGCCAGCAGCCAAGATTACTTCTACGAGCAGTACTTC. It is translated as CASSQDYFYEQYF.

The chain couples TRBV19 to TRBJ2-5; D not certain. Trimming pared 3 bases from V and 0 bases from J, leaving 8 bases between. This CDR3 has 14 residues. CDR1 and CDR2 from the germline V gene are LNHDA and SQIVND (reference sequence). CDR3 residues: CASSISTNQETQYF. In DNA form, the CDR3 reads TGTGCCAGTAGTATTTCGACAAACCAAGAGACCCAGTACTTC. Full variable domain (rest looked up from reference TRBV19 and TRBJ2-5): DGGITQSPKYLFRKEGQNVTLSCEQNLNHDAMYWYRQDPGQGLRLIYYSQIVNDFQKGDIAEGYSVSREKKESFPLTVTSAQKNPTAFYLCASSISTNQETQYFGPGTRLLVL.

V is TRBV5-4 and J is TRBJ2-3; tentatively, D is TRBD2 (5 bases). The CDR3 loop spans 14 amino acids. Germline V gene lookup returns CDR1 SGHNT and CDR2 YYREEE (reference sequence). V was cut by 6 bases and J by 9 bases, with 20 bases left in between. The CDR3 protein is CASTQTTKADTQYF. In DNA form, the CDR3 reads TGTGCCAGCACCCAGACGACGAAAGCGGACACGCAGTATTTT.

The chain is built from TRBV5-4 and TRBJ2-1; a weak D match, TRBD1 (5 bases). Germline V lookup: CDR1 SGHNT, CDR2 YYREEE (reference sequence). V lost 2 bases, J lost 5 bases, and 11 bases lay in between. The CDR3 covers 14 residues. CDR3 nucleotide sequence: TGTGCCAGCAGCTTTAAGGCAGGGAACAATGAGCAGTTCTTC. As protein: CASSFKAGNNEQFF.

The gene calls are TRBV19 and TRBJ1-5; the D is unclear. The V end was cut by 3 bases, the J end by 2 bases, with 17 bases between. Germline V lookup: CDR1 LNHDA, CDR2 SQIVND (reference sequence). The CDR3 totals 17 residues. This chain's CDR3 is CASSITWWRGGNQPQHF. In nucleotides, the CDR3 is TGTGCCAGTAGTATTACTTGGTGGAGAGGAGGCAATCAGCCCCAGCATTTT.

The rearrangement links TRBV7-9 to TRBJ1-1, with 8 positions matching TRBD1. Trimming took 5 bases from V and 0 from J; bases not matched to a gene: 5. The CDR3 is 15 residues long. Germline V gene lookup returns CDR1 SEHNR and CDR2 FQNEAQ (reference sequence). In nucleotides, the CDR3 is TGTGCCAGCAGCCCAGGGGGCGACATGAACACTGAAGCTTTCTTT. It translates to CASSPGGDMNTEAFF.

This chain links TRBV19 with TRBJ1-1, with TRBD1 matching 7 bases. The CDR3 runs to 14 residues. The germline V gene encodes CDR1 LNHDA and CDR2 SQIVND (reference sequence). J lost 3 bases, V lost 10 bases, and 11 bases had no gene match. The CDR3 here is CATKDRVEDTEAFF. The CDR3 DNA sequence: TGTGCCACCAAAGACAGGGTTGAGGACACTGAAGCTTTCTTT.

V and J are TRBV5-6 and TRBJ1-4; perhaps TRBD1 as D (5 bases). V was pared by 4 bases and J by 7 bases, with 17 bases between. Looked up from germline, CDR1 is SGHDT and CDR2 is YYEEEE. The CDR3 sequence is 15 residues long. The CDR3: CASSPIFGRGEKLFF. CDR3 nucleotide sequence: TGTGCCAGCAGCCCGATATTTGGAAGGGGTGAAAAACTGTTTTTT.